This T cell receptor beta chain came from a study of T cells after yellow fever vaccination. Overall study findings and caveats: Once the booster was given, most primary-vaccination clones reappeared, at around 95% for CD4 and roughly 90% for CD8.

The table lists this clonotype with a few counts. As yet, its antigen is unknown. The CDR3 totals 14 residues. The V segment lost 3 bases and the J segment 6 bases; nucleotides outside the gene matches: 3. CDR1 and CDR2 from the germline V gene are SGHKS and YYEKEE (reference sequence). TCR cDNA was made by 5'RACE template switching, adding a universal primer site and UMIs. TCRdb processed the 5' RACE reads anew with MiXCR; each CDR3 protein has one entry. Found here are 350,000 to 550,000 distinct CDR3 sequences, roughly a sixth of them singletons; the top ten hold roughly a sixth. Sequencing used PBMCs, obtained before the yellow fever booster vaccination. This chain connects TRBV5-5 to TRBJ2-2; TRBD1 matches 9 bases. The source is a man aged 18 to 30 who received the YFV17D yellow fever vaccine. CDR3 sequence (DNA): TGTGCCAGCAGCTGGGACAGGGCCGCCGGGGAGCTGTTTTTT. Its translation: CASSWDRAAGELFF.